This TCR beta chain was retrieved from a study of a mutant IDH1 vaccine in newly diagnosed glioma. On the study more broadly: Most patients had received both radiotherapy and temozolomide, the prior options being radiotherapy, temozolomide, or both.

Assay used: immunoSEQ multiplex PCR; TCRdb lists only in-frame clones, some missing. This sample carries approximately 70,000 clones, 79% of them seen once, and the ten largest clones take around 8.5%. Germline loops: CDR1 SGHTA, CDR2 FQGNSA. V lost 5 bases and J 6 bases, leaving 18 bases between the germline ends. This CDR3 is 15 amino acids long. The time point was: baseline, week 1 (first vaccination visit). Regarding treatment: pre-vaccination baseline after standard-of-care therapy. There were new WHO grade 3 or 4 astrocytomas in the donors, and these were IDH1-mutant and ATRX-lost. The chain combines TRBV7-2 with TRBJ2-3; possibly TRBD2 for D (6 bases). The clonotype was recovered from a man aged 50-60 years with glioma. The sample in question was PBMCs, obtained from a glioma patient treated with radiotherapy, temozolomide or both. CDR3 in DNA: TGTGCCAGCAGCCCATCGAGCCCGGGGAGGGATACGCAGTATTTT. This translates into CASSPSSPGRDTQYF.